These 20 T cell receptor beta chains share one sample of origin, sequenced in a study of blood T cell repertoires in COVID-19. Using immunoSEQ multiplex PCR, the repertoire was profiled, and TCRdb retains in-frame clones only, with some absent. This repertoire shows 350,000 to 450,000 clones, around 91% found once; its top ten account for about 1.6%. The specimen was peripheral blood. The receptor source for this set is a woman between 35 and 50 years old with COVID-19, enrolled during active disease.

This chain links TRBV13 with TRBJ2-7, with 7 bases fitting TRBD2. V lost 6 bases and J lost 5; bases outside the gene matches: 13. CDR1 and CDR2 (germline): PRHDT, FYEKMQ (reference sequence). CDR3 size: 15 residues. The CDR3 sequence: CASSWGMGGSNEQYF. The CDR3 DNA follows: TGTGCCAGCAGTTGGGGCATGGGCGGGAGTAACGAGCAGTACTTC.

The chain uses TRBV14 and TRBJ2-3; D perhaps matches TRBD1 (6 bases). Trimming removed 1 base at V and 5 bases at J, with 13 bases between. Germline CDR1 and CDR2: SGHDN and FVKESK. CDR3 length equals 15 residues. The CDR3 here is CASSQGPQQGDTQYF. The CDR3 region has the DNA TGTGCCAGCAGCCAAGGACCCCAACAGGGAGATACGCAGTATTTT.

This clone was seen once. This chain connects TRBV28 to TRBJ2-3; no clear D gene. The germline V gene encodes CDR1 MDHEN and CDR2 SYDVKM. This CDR3 is 15 amino acids long. Deletions cut 6 bases from V and 1 base from J, with 14 bases between. CDR3 sequence reads: CASSVRFLGTDTQYF. The CDR3 coding sequence is TGTGCCAGCAGCGTGAGGTTCTTAGGCACAGATACGCAGTATTTT.

The J gene is TRBJ2-1, the V gene TRBV6-2 or TRBV6-3, with D possibly matching TRBD2 (6 bases). The CDR3 length is 11 residues. The germline V and J ends were trimmed by 4 bases and 15 bases, with 13 bases remaining between them. Per the germline V gene, CDR1 is MNHEY and CDR2 is SVGEGT. The CDR3: CASSWGELLFF. The CDR3 DNA is TGTGCCAGCAGTTGGGGGGAATTACTGTTCTTC.

V and J are TRBV27 and TRBJ1-2; unclear D gene. The CDR3 has 16 residues. Trimming left V 4 bases short and J 0 bases short, with 15 bases between. CDR1 MNHEY and CDR2 SMNVEV come from the germline V gene (reference sequence). The CDR3, as DNA: TGTGCCAGCAGTTCTAGACTCAACTCCCCTAACTATGGCTACACCTTC. It specifies CASSSRLNSPNYGYTF.

This clone has a single count. The genes are TRBV5-1 and TRBJ2-7; TRBD2 matches at 7 bases. Germline CDR1 and CDR2: SGHRS and YFSETQ. The CDR3 has 17 amino acids. Unmatched junction bases numbered 11, after V lost 0 bases and J lost 2 bases. DNA for the CDR3: TGCGCCAGCAGCTTGGTGGGAGGGGCCGGACCCACCTACGAGCAGTACTTC. Protein: CASSLVGGAGPTYEQYF.

The chain carries TRBV11-2 and TRBJ1-2, with D tentatively TRBD1 (6 bases). This CDR3 has 14 residues. V lost 1 base and J lost 4, with 10 bases in between. CDR1 and CDR2 from the germline V gene are SGHAT and FQNNGV. The CDR3 nucleotides read TGTGCCAGCAGCTTAGTTGCACAGGGCTATGGCTACACCTTC. Translation gives CASSLVAQGYGYTF. The whole variable domain, remainder taken from reference TRBV11-2 and TRBJ1-2, is EAGVAQSPRYKIIEKRQSVAFWCNPISGHATLYWYQQILGQGPKLLIQFQNNGVVDDSQLPKDRFSAERLKGVDSTLKIQPAKLEDSAVYLCASSLVAQGYGYTFGSGTRLTVV.

This rearrangement joins TRBV7-9 to TRBJ1-1; D call uncertain. In germline, CDR1 is SEHNR, CDR2 FQNEAQ (reference sequence). CDR3 length: 13 amino acids. The V gene lost 5 bases and the J gene lost 5 bases, with 12 bases spanning the gap. The CDR3 loop reads CASSPARRTEAFF. The CDR3 nucleotides read TGTGCCAGCAGCCCCGCTAGGAGGACTGAAGCTTTCTTT.

This CDR3 is CASSRTGGNEQYF. CDR3 nucleotides: TGTGCCAGCAGTCGGACAGGGGGAAACGAGCAGTACTTC. The gene calls are TRBV27 and TRBJ2-7; TRBD1 aligns across 10 bases. The CDR3 spans 13 residues. CDR1 and CDR2 (germline): MNHEY, SMNVEV (reference sequence). V was pared by 5 bases and J by 5 bases, with 3 bases of the junction left unmatched.

The V and J genes are TRBV5-6 and TRBJ2-5, with 8 positions matching TRBD2. The CDR3 extends over 15 amino acids. In germline, CDR1 is SGHDT, CDR2 YYEEEE. The V gene end was trimmed by 1 base and the J gene end by 4 bases; junction bases not matched to a gene: 6. Here the CDR3 DNA reads TGTGCCAGCAGCTTGAGTCCGGGGGGGCTAGAGACCCAGTACTTC. Protein product: CASSLSPGGLETQYF.

This rearrangement joins TRBV4-3 to TRBJ2-7, with 10 bases fitting TRBD1. CDR3 size: 14 residues. CDR1 LGHNA and CDR2 YSLEER come from the germline V gene. The V and J ends lost 5 bases and 5 bases, in that order; junction bases with no gene match: 6. In DNA form, the CDR3 reads TGCGCCAGCAGCTTCCGGGACAGGGGCCACGAGCAGTACTTC. Its protein product is CASSFRDRGHEQYF.

The V and J genes are TRBV3-1 (or the pseudogene TRBV3-2) and TRBJ1-1; possible D gene TRBD1, 5 bases. Germline CDR1 and CDR2: LGHDT and YNNKEL (reference sequence). Trimming removed 4 bases from V and 4 bases from J, with 10 bases in between. CDR3 length equals 13 residues. The CDR3 region has the DNA TGTGCCAGCAGCCCGGGGGAACCCACTGAAGCTTTCTTT. Translating gives CASSPGEPTEAFF.

This clone occurred a few times. The chain couples TRBV27 to TRBJ2-7; no firm D call. This CDR3 is 14 amino acids long. Trimming shortened V by 1 base and J by 2 bases, and 9 bases separated the two germline ends. The germline V gene encodes CDR1 MNHEY and CDR2 SMNVEV (reference sequence). The CDR3 DNA reads as TGTGCCAGCAGTTTATTGGGCAGGCCCTACGAGCAGTACTTC. Its protein is CASSLLGRPYEQYF.

V usage is TRBV30 and J usage is TRBJ2-5, with a tentative D call TRBD1 (5 bases). The CDR3 runs to 13 residues. The V gene's germline CDR1 is GTSNPN and CDR2 SVGIG (reference sequence). The V and J ends lost 4 bases and 5 bases respectively, with 14 bases between them. CDR3 DNA: TGTGCCTGGAACCGACAGAGTCATGAGACCCAGTACTTC. It translates to CAWNRQSHETQYF.

The chain combines TRBV6-4 with TRBJ1-5; D not resolved. The CDR3 runs to 15 residues. Trimming left V 1 base short and J 0 bases short, with 7 bases between. The germline V gene encodes CDR1 MRHNA and CDR2 SNTAGT. The CDR3 region has the DNA TGTGCCAGCAGTGACTTAGTGGTTAGCAATCAGCCCCAGCATTTT. This gives the protein CASSDLVVSNQPQHF.

J is TRBJ1-2 and V is TRBV5-5; the D is unclear. This CDR3 has 12 residues. The germline CDR1 and CDR2 sequences are SGHKS and YYEKEE (reference sequence). V was shortened by 2 bases and J by 1 base, with 3 bases between the two germline ends. CDR3 protein: CASSFSNYGYTF. The CDR3 DNA is TGTGCCAGCAGCTTTAGTAACTATGGCTACACCTTC.

The chain combines TRBV20-1 with TRBJ1-1; D gene ambiguous. V lost 3 bases, J lost 11 bases, and 16 bases lay in between. CDR1 is DFQATT and CDR2 is SNEGSKA in the germline V gene (reference sequence). The length of the CDR3 is 12 residues. CDR3: CSASPNEGKAFF. The CDR3 nucleotides are TGCAGTGCTAGTCCGAACGAGGGAAAGGCTTTCTTT.

This clone was seen ten or more times. The chain employs TRBV4-3 and TRBJ2-7; possibly TRBD2 for D (6 bases). V lost 1 base, J lost 2 bases, and 15 bases lay in between. Germline CDR1 is LGHNA and CDR2 is YSLEER. The CDR3 has 16 residues. This CDR3 is CASSQATGDTAYEQYF. The CDR3 DNA sequence: TGCGCCAGCAGCCAAGCCACGGGAGATACCGCCTACGAGCAGTACTTC.

As for this clone: This specimen includes other DNA sequences encoding the same CDR3. The chain links TRBV4-3 to TRBJ2-7; D may be TRBD2 (5 bases). The CDR3 is 13 amino acids. Trimming took off 1 base at V and 6 bases at J, with 10 bases between the two ends. CDR1 LGHNA and CDR2 YSLEER come from the germline V gene. CDR3 DNA: TGCGCCAGCAGCCAAGTGGGAGAAAGCGAGCAGTACTTC. This encodes CASSQVGESEQYF.

The gene calls are TRBV18 and TRBJ1-4; the D is unclear. Germline V gene sequence: CDR1 KGHSH, CDR2 LQKENI. Trimming pared 4 bases from V and 0 bases from J, leaving 9 bases between. The CDR3 is made up of 15 amino acids. The CDR3 loop is CASSRSAATNEKLFF. The CDR3 bases are TGTGCCAGCTCACGCTCAGCGGCAACTAATGAAAAACTGTTTTTT.